Sequencing of this TCR beta chain was carried out in a study of human T cells and chemical hapten exposure. Germline V gene lookup returns CDR1 LGHNA and CDR2 YNFKEQ. V shed 4 bases and J shed 8 bases, with 21 bases lying between them. The CDR3 has 16 amino acids. As to time point: patch test 1, 2 weeks after DPC sensitization. Treatment specified: therapeutic diphenylcyclopropenone sensitization with weekly scalp DPC. TCRdb reanalysed the RACE reads using MiXCR and keeps one entry per CDR3 protein. Of roughly 380,000 distinct CDR3 sequences in the sample, around 5% were seen once. This clonotype was seen a few times.

The genes are TRBV4-2 and TRBJ2-1; either TRBD1 or TRBD2 may fit D (6 bases each). This material consisted of whole blood, taken in connection with sensitization to the hapten diphenylcyclopropenone (DPC). The clonotype originates from a woman in her fifties or sixties with alopecia areata. Some clones in this sample may be carry-over from other donors' samples. CDR3 residues: CASSLTQGREIDEQFF. The DNA for the CDR3 is TGTGCCAGCAGCCTCACACAGGGCCGGGAGATCGATGAGCAGTTCTTC.